This paragraph reports one T cell receptor beta chain. This clone was counted once. Its antigen remains undetermined. No base qualities exist here, and no much larger clone lies one base off it. TCRbeta CDR3 regions were amplified from genomic DNA by means of the immunoSEQ Assay, a bias-controlled multiplex PCR. From the authors' description of their analysis: Within the assay, amplification of reference gene primers was used to estimate how many nucleated cells each sample contained. To quantify the absolute abundance of each unique TCRbeta CDR3 rearrangement, sequence reads were collapsed and filtered. Productive Simpson clonality was computed per sample as the square root of Simpson's diversity index over productive rearrangements. The clones in this table, taken by TCRdb from immuneACCESS, are in-frame only. Not every clone is retained; where verified, under half of the shortfall comes from an unresolved V gene, and the cause of the rest is unknown. V, J and clone size are taken as reported in that table, and D and trimming were inferred from the DNA itself. The sample table lists roughly 60,000 clones, roughly 83% of them with a count of one. The ten top clones hold 9.5% to 13% of the sample.

These data are taken from a study of blood T cell repertoires in COVID-19 (dated by TCRdb to the early 2020s). Study-level background: Samples from collaborators originated in the United States, Italy and Spain and spanned both the acute and convalescent phases of COVID-19. The prospective study material was composed of cDNA or gDNA derived from T cells, B-cell-depleted T cells, or PBMCs. Deeply sampled blood TCRbeta repertoires from subjects exposed to, actively infected with, or recovered from COVID-19 were included in the dataset. The repertoires were released in a freely available public database intended as a resource for research on the immune response to SARS-CoV-2. The samples were drawn from the first 160 participants of the ongoing ImmuneRACE study and from over a thousand subjects provided by 6 global collaborators. A de-identified subject ID, COVID-19 status, age in years and sex were almost always included in the sample metadata. HLA class I and class II types, where available, came from metadata supplied by the sample provider rather than from assay-based typing.

Overall study results and their limits: The amount of clinical and demographic metadata varied by source and participant and was provided uncurated.

Reading the germline V gene (reference sequence) gives CDR1 SGHKS and CDR2 YYEKEE. Trimming takes 2 bases off V and 5 bases off J; junction bases not matched to a gene: 14. Spanning cysteine to phenylalanine, the CDR3 consists of 17 amino acids. The only DNA kept is the CDR3, 51 bases in frame from the first base. One collaborating source in Seattle enrolled patients during active infection and followed them longitudinally through the course of disease. Whole blood was collected in K2EDTA tubes by collaborating institutions according to the institutions' own protocols. For TCRbeta analysis, collaborators shipped samples as frozen whole blood, isolated PBMCs, or DNA extracted from either of those sample types.

The sample was peripheral blood. The clonotype was recovered from a man aged 50 to 60 with COVID-19, enrolled during active disease. Recombination linked TRBV5-5 to TRBJ2-5, with 8 bases in between that match TRBD1. The sequence in DNA is TGTGCCAGCAGCTTTGGGACAGGTCAAATAATCTGGGAGACCCAGTACTTC. Its amino acids are CASSFGTGQIIWETQYF.